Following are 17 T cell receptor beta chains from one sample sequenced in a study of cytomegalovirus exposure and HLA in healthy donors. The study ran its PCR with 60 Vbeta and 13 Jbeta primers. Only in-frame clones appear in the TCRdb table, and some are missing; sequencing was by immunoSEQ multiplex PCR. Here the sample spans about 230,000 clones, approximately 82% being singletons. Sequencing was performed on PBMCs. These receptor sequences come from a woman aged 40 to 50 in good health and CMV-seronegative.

CDR3 coding DNA: TGTGCCAGCAGTTATAGGAGGGACACTGAAGCTTTCTTT. Translating gives CASSYRRDTEAFF. This chain links TRBV6-1 with TRBJ1-1; D remains ambiguous. Trimming removed 5 bases from V and 3 bases from J, with 10 bases in between. CDR1 is MNHNS, CDR2 SASEGT, per germline. This CDR3 comprises 13 residues.

The CDR3 DNA sequence: TGTGCCTGGAGTGTACAGGGGGGTCCAGATACGCAGTATTTT. Translating gives CAWSVQGGPDTQYF. The chain joins TRBV30 to TRBJ2-3; 8 bases map to TRBD1. Trimming took 0 bases from V and 4 from J; bases not matched to a gene: 3. This CDR3 is built from 14 residues. Germline V gene lookup returns CDR1 GTSNPN and CDR2 SVGIG (reference sequence).

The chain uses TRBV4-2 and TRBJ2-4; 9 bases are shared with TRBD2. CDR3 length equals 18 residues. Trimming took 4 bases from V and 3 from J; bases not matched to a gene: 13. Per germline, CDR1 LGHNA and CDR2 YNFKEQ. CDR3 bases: TGTGCCAGCAGCCCGGGACTAGCCGGGGGGGGTGGCAAAAACATTCAGTACTTC. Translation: CASSPGLAGGGGKNIQYF.

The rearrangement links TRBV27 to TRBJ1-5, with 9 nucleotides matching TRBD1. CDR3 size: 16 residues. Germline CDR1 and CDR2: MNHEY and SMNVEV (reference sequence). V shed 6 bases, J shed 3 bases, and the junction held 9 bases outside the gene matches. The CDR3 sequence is CASSPGTGKVNQPQHF. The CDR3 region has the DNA TGTGCCAGCAGCCCTGGGACAGGGAAGGTCAATCAGCCCCAGCATTTT.

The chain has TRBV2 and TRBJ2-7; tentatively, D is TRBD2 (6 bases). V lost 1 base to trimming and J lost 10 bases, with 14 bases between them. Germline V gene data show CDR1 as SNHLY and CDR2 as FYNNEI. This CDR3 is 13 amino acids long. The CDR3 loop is CASSEEVGGGQYF. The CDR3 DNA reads TGTGCCAGCAGTGAAGAAGTCGGGGGAGGACAGTACTTC.

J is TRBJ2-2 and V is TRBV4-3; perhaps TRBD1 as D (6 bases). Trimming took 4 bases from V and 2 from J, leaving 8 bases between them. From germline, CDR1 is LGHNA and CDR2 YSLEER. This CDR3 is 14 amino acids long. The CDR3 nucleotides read TGCGCCAGCAGCCCAGGGGCAAACACCGGGGAGCTGTTTTTT. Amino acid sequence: CASSPGANTGELFF.

CDR3 nucleotides: TGTGCCAGCAGCTTGTGGGGCGTCCCTGAAGCTTTCTTT. It codes for CASSLWGVPEAFF. V gene TRBV5-6 combines with J gene TRBJ1-1; D may be TRBD1 (5 bases). V dropped 1 base and J dropped 6 bases, with 10 bases sitting between them. In germline, CDR1 is SGHDT, CDR2 YYEEEE. The CDR3 is 13 residues long.

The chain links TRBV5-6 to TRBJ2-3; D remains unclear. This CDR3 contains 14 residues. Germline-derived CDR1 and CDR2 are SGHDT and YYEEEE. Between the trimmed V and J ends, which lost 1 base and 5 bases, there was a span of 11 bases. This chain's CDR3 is CASSLYLGVDTQYF. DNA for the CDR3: TGTGCCAGCAGCTTGTACCTAGGTGTAGATACGCAGTATTTT. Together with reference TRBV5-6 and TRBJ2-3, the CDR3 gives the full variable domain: DAGVTQSPTHLIKTRGQQVTLRCSPKSGHDTVSWYQQALGQGPQFIFQYYEEEERQRGNFPDRFSGHQFPNYSSELNVNALLLGDSALYLCASSLYLGVDTQYFGPGTRLTVL.

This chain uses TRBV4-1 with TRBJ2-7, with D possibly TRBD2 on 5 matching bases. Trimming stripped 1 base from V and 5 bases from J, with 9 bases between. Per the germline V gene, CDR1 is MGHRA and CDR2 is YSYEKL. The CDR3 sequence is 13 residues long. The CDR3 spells CASSQGVGDEQYF. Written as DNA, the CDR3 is TGCGCCAGCAGCCAAGGGGTCGGGGACGAGCAGTACTTC.

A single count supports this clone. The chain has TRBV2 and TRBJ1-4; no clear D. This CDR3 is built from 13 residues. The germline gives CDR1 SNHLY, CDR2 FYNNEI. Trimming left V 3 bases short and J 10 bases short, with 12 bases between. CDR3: CASSELLMAKLFF. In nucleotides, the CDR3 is TGTGCCAGCAGTGAGCTCCTTATGGCAAAACTGTTTTTT.

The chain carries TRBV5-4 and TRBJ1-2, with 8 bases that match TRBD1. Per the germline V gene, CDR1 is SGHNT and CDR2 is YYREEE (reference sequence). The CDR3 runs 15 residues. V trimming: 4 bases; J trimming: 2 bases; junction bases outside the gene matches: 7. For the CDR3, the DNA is TGTGCCAGCAGCCCGCAGACAGGGGCAAACTATGGCTACACCTTC. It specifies CASSPQTGANYGYTF. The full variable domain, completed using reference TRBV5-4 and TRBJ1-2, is ETGVTQSPTHLIKTRGQQVTLRCSSQSGHNTVSWYQQALGQGPQFIFQYYREEENGRGNFPPRFSGLQFPNYSSELNVNALELDDSALYLCASSPQTGANYGYTFGSGTRLTVV.

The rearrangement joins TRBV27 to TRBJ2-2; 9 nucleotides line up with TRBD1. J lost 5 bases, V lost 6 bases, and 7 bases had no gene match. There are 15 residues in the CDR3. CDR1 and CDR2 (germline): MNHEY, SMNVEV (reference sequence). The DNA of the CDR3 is TGTGCCAGCAGGCCGGGACAGGGTAGGACCGGGGAGCTGTTTTTT. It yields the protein CASRPGQGRTGELFF.

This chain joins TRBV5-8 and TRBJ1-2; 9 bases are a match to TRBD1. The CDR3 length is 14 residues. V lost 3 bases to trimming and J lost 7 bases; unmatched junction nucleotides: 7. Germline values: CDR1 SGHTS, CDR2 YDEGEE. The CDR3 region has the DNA TGTGCCAGCAGCTCGGACAGGGGCGGAGGTGGCTACACCTTC. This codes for CASSSDRGGGGYTF. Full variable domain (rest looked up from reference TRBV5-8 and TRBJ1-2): EAGVTQSPTHLIKTRGQQATLRCSPISGHTSVYWYQQALGLGLQFLLWYDEGEERNRGNFPPRFSGRQFPNYSSELNVNALELEDSALYLCASSSDRGGGGYTFGSGTRLTVV.

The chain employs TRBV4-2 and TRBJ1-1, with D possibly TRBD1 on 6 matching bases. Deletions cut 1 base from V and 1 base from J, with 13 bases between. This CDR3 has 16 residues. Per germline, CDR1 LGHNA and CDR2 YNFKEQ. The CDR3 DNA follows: TGTGCCAGCAGCCAAGCGCAGGGGATGGAGAACACTGAAGCTTTCTTT. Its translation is CASSQAQGMENTEAFF.

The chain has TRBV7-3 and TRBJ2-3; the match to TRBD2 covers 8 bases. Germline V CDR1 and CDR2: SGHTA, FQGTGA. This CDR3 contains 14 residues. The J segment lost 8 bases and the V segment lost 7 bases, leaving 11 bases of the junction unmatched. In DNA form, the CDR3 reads TGTGCCAGCACGCCGGGACTAGGGTGGGGTACGCAGTATTTT. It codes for CASTPGLGWGTQYF.

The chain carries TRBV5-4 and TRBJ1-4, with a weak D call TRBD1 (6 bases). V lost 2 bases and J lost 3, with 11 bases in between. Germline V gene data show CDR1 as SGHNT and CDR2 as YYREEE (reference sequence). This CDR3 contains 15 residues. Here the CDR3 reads CASSLGGVANEKLFF. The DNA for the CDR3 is TGTGCCAGCAGCTTAGGGGGGGTCGCTAATGAAAAACTGTTTTTT.

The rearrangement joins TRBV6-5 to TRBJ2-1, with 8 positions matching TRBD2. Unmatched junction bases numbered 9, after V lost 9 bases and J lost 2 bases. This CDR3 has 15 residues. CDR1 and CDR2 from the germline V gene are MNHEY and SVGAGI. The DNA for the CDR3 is TGTGCCAGTAATAGTCGCGGGGGGACCTACAATGAGCAGTTCTTC. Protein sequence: CASNSRGGTYNEQFF.